Shown below are 27 T cell receptor beta chains from a single sample sequenced in a study of vaccination and CD4 T cells after COVID-19. The treatment: roughly ten-day PBMC culture with coronavirus spike peptide pools or control peptides (ViraFEST assay). Researchers used the Oncomine TCR Beta short-read assay to sequence DNA from cultured CD4+ T cells. TCRdb reprocessed the PCR reads with MiXCR, giving one entry per CDR3 protein. Here the sample spans about 27,000 distinct CDR3 sequences, under 75% being singletons. Antigens for these TCRs are unknown. The sequenced sample was CD4+ T cells from blood, cultured in vitro, obtained after SARS-CoV-2 vaccination. Receptors originate from a human donor who received a COVID-19 vaccine.

A note on this clonotype: One junction end does not reproduce the germline sequence, and a read error may be involved. This rearrangement joins TRBV30 to TRBJ2-7; 7 bases match TRBD1. The CDR3 has 12 residues. Germline lookup yields CDR1 GTSNPN and CDR2 SVGIG (reference sequence). The CDR3 DNA follows: TGTGCCTGGAGCGTAAAGGGGGACAGACGGGGATTC. Amino acids: CAWSVKGDRRGF.

The J gene is TRBJ1-2, the V gene TRBV10-3; D ambiguous. The CDR3 consists of 13 residues. CDR1 is ENHRY, CDR2 SYGVKD, per germline. V lost 5 bases and J 4 bases, leaving 11 bases between the germline ends. The CDR3 DNA reads as TGTGCCATCAGTCCGTTGGGGTCCTATGGCTACACCTTC. This translates into CAISPLGSYGYTF.

CDR3 DNA sequence: TGTGCCAGCAGTTACTCGGTGTCTAACTATGGCTACACCTTC. Residues: CASSYSVSNYGYTF. This rearrangement joins TRBV6-2 or TRBV6-3 to TRBJ1-2, with D uncertain. V gave up 0 bases and J gave up 0 bases, with 5 bases separating them. In germline, CDR1 is MNHEY, CDR2 SVGEGT. The CDR3 is 14 amino acids.

This chain's CDR3 is CSAREGDREQYF. In nucleotides, the CDR3 is TGCAGTGCTAGAGAGGGGGATCGCGAGCAGTACTTC. This chain connects TRBV20-1 to TRBJ2-7; D is possibly TRBD1 or TRBD2 (5 bases each). CDR1 is DFQATT and CDR2 is SNEGSKA in the germline V gene (reference sequence). Trimming left V 0 bases short and J 6 bases short, with 9 bases between. CDR3 length equals 12 residues.

The table lists this clonotype with a few counts. This rearrangement joins TRBV20-1 to TRBJ2-3; D might be TRBD1 (6 bases). Germline CDR1 and CDR2: DFQATT and SNEGSKA (reference sequence). V lost 0 bases to trimming and J lost 0 bases, with 13 bases between them. The CDR3 length is 16 residues. This chain's CDR3 is CSARDSRGGSTDTQYF. CDR3 DNA sequence: TGCAGTGCTAGAGATAGCAGGGGCGGGAGCACAGATACGCAGTATTTT.

V is TRBV6-2 or TRBV6-3 and J is TRBJ1-2, with TRBD1 matching 7 bases. The junction had 10 bases not matched to a gene; V was cut back by 2 bases and J by 4 bases. Germline V gene lookup returns CDR1 MNHEY and CDR2 SVGEGT. CDR3 size: 16 residues. The CDR3 spells CASSYARTGWGYGYTF. The CDR3 DNA is TGTGCCAGCAGTTACGCCCGGACAGGATGGGGCTATGGCTACACCTTC.

The chain recombines TRBV2 with TRBJ2-5; 11 bases agree with TRBD2. Germline V gives CDR1 SNHLY, CDR2 FYNNEI. The CDR3 length is 15 residues. With 4 bases clipped from V and 5 bases from J, the junction kept 6 bases outside the gene matches. The CDR3 is CASSGPSGGWETQYF. CDR3 coding DNA: TGTGCCAGCAGTGGTCCTAGCGGGGGGTGGGAGACCCAGTACTTC.

The chain has TRBV2 and TRBJ2-7; D could derive from TRBD1 or TRBD2 (5 bases each). The V gene lost 6 bases and the J gene lost 10 bases, with 16 bases spanning the gap. The CDR3 has 12 residues. Germline V gene lookup returns CDR1 SNHLY and CDR2 FYNNEI. The CDR3 here is CASSGAGMSQYF. The CDR3 region has the DNA TGTGCCAGCAGCGGGGCAGGGATGTCCCAGTACTTC.

V is TRBV5-1 and J is TRBJ1-1, with D hard to call. The V end lost 0 bases, the J end lost 8 bases, and 11 bases lay between the germline ends. The CDR3 covers 13 residues. Germline assignment: CDR1 SGHRS and CDR2 YFSETQ. CDR3 in amino acids: CASSLGATKEAFF. CDR3 DNA sequence: TGCGCCAGCAGCTTGGGGGCAACGAAGGAAGCTTTCTTT.

The CDR3 DNA reads TGTGCCAGCAGCTTAACGCCAGGGTGGGAGTCGAACACCGGGGAGCTGTTTTTT. Protein product: CASSLTPGWESNTGELFF. The chain links TRBV11-3 to TRBJ2-2; either TRBD1 or TRBD2 may fit D (5 bases each). From germline, CDR1 is SGHNT and CDR2 YENEEA. This CDR3 spans 18 amino acids. V shed 2 bases and J shed 0 bases, with 16 bases lying between them.

Only a few counts were recorded for this clonotype. The chain links TRBV7-8 to TRBJ1-6; tentatively, D is TRBD1 (6 bases). The CDR3 runs 20 residues. With 1 base removed from V and 2 bases from J, the gap between germline ends came to 21 bases. Germline CDR1 SGHVS, CDR2 FQNEAQ. CDR3 in DNA: TGTGCCAGCAGCTTAGTCTCTGCTCAGGGGCTCAGGGCCTATAATTCACCCCTCCACTTT. Protein product: CASSLVSAQGLRAYNSPLHF.

This clonotype turned up a few times. The chain has TRBV19 and TRBJ1-5; D is ambiguous. The CDR3 is made up of 13 amino acids. The germline V gene has CDR1 LNHDA and CDR2 SQIVND (reference sequence). V lost 3 bases, J lost 4 bases, and 7 bases lay in between. The CDR3 nucleotides are TGTGCCAGTAGTATGAACGGGAATCAGCCCCAGCATTTT. Its translation: CASSMNGNQPQHF.

J is TRBJ2-5 and V is TRBV15; perhaps D is TRBD1 or TRBD2 (7 bases each). The CDR3 is 15 residues long. The V end lost 3 bases, the J end lost 4 bases, and 15 bases lay between the germline ends. Germline V gene lookup returns CDR1 LNHNV and CDR2 YYDKDF (reference sequence). The CDR3 spells CATSRGRGGPETQYF. The CDR3 DNA follows: TGTGCCACCAGCAGGGGCAGGGGGGGCCCAGAGACCCAGTACTTC.

This clonotype has just a few counts. The chain carries TRBV19 and TRBJ1-5; TRBD1 agrees at 7 bases. The CDR3 consists of 18 residues. CDR1 is LNHDA and CDR2 is SQIVND in the germline V gene (reference sequence). With 5 bases clipped from V and 0 bases from J, the junction kept 13 bases outside the gene matches. DNA for the CDR3: TGTGCCAGTAGTCCGGACAGGATGGGCGATATTAGCAATCAGCCCCAGCATTTT. Its translation is CASSPDRMGDISNQPQHF.

Only a few counts were recorded for this clonotype. The chain couples TRBV20-1 to TRBJ2-3, with 9 bases lining up with TRBD1. Germline-derived CDR1 and CDR2 are DFQATT and SNEGSKA (reference sequence). The CDR3 loop spans 14 amino acids. V trimming: 1 base; J trimming: 6 bases; junction bases outside the gene matches: 5. The CDR3 sequence is CSARGTGAPDTQYF. The CDR3 DNA follows: TGCAGTGCTAGAGGGACAGGGGCCCCGGATACGCAGTATTTT.

This clonotype was found a few times. This chain joins TRBV5-4 and TRBJ1-1; D perhaps matches TRBD1 (5 bases). V lost 0 bases and J lost 4, with 10 bases in between. Looked up from germline, CDR1 is SGHNT and CDR2 is YYREEE (reference sequence). The CDR3 covers 14 residues. Here the CDR3 DNA reads TGTGCCAGCAGCTTGGGAAGGGGAGGCACTGAAGCTTTCTTT. Amino acids: CASSLGRGGTEAFF.

This clonotype occurred a few times. The chain carries TRBV30 and TRBJ1-2; maybe TRBD1 (6 bases). The CDR3 runs 13 residues. V dropped 4 bases and J dropped 6 bases, with 15 bases sitting between them. Germline V gives CDR1 GTSNPN, CDR2 SVGIG (reference sequence). The CDR3 DNA is TGTGCCTGGACGGACGGGGGCGAGGATGGCTACACCTTC. Its translation is CAWTDGGEDGYTF.

The V gene is TRBV19, the J gene TRBJ1-1, with a possible D match to TRBD1 (6 bases). This CDR3 comprises 14 residues. Germline CDR1 LNHDA, CDR2 SQIVND (reference sequence). Trimming removed 3 bases at V and 8 bases at J, with 16 bases between. The DNA for the CDR3 is TGTGCCAGTAGTATTGGCAGGGGTCAGGGGGAAGCTTTCTTT. Amino acids: CASSIGRGQGEAFF. The full variable domain, completed using reference TRBV19 and TRBJ1-1, is DGGITQSPKYLFRKEGQNVTLSCEQNLNHDAMYWYRQDPGQGLRLIYYSQIVNDFQKGDIAEGYSVSREKKESFPLTVTSAQKNPTAFYLCASSIGRGQGEAFFGQGTRLTVV.

The CDR3 spells CASMGLAGSDTQYF. The CDR3 nucleotides read TGTGCCAGCATGGGACTAGCTGGGTCAGATACGCAGTATTTT. J is TRBJ2-3 and V is TRBV27; the match to TRBD2 covers 9 bases. Germline trimming cut 7 bases from V and 4 bases from J; bases unmatched to any gene: 6. The CDR3 length is 14 residues. CDR1 and CDR2 (germline): MNHEY, SMNVEV (reference sequence).

The chain uses TRBV19 and TRBJ2-3, with D possibly TRBD2 on 7 matching bases. V lost 1 base, J lost 1 base, and 9 bases lay in between. This CDR3 has 15 residues. Germline CDR1 is LNHDA and CDR2 is SQIVND (reference sequence). CDR3 residues: CASSIAGGRTDTQYF. The CDR3 nucleotides are TGTGCCAGTAGTATAGCCGGGGGGCGCACAGATACGCAGTATTTT.

The rearrangement joins TRBV30 to TRBJ1-2; 10 positions agree with TRBD1. J gave up 6 bases and V 1 base, and 5 bases lay outside the gene matches. CDR3 length: 14 amino acids. The V gene's germline CDR1 is GTSNPN and CDR2 SVGIG (reference sequence). This chain's CDR3 is CAWSAGQGRDGYTF. The CDR3, as DNA: TGTGCCTGGAGTGCGGGACAGGGGAGGGATGGCTACACCTTC.

This clonotype was detected only once. The rearrangement uses TRBV29-1 and TRBJ2-5; possibly TRBD2 for D (7 bases). V was clipped by 7 bases and J by 5 bases, with 17 bases between them. CDR1 SQVTM and CDR2 ANQGSEA come from the germline V gene. The length of the CDR3 is 13 residues. The CDR3 reads CSAATGGRETQYF. CDR3 bases: TGCAGCGCAGCAACCGGGGGGCGGGAGACCCAGTACTTC.

V gene TRBV19 combines with J gene TRBJ2-3, with 9 bases fitting TRBD2. This CDR3 is 14 amino acids long. Trimming removed 6 bases from V and 5 bases from J; junction bases left unmatched: 6. The V gene's germline CDR1 is LNHDA and CDR2 SQIVND (reference sequence). CDR3 DNA sequence: TGTGCCAGTAGCAAGACTAGCGGCCAAGATACGCAGTATTTT. This codes for CASSKTSGQDTQYF.

This clonotype was observed a handful of times. The V gene is TRBV7-8, the J gene TRBJ1-1, with TRBD1 matching over 10 bases. J lost 3 bases, V lost 4 bases, and 14 bases had no gene match. Germline lookup yields CDR1 SGHVS and CDR2 FQNEAQ. The CDR3 runs 18 residues. CDR3 nucleotide sequence: TGTGCCAGCAGCTCCCCGACAGGGGGCCGGAAGGAAGACACTGAAGCTTTCTTT. Translation: CASSSPTGGRKEDTEAFF.

V is TRBV6-5 and J is TRBJ2-6; 10 bases agree with TRBD1. Germline loops: CDR1 MNHEY, CDR2 SVGAGI. The CDR3 is made up of 24 amino acids. V was clipped by 0 bases and J by 2 bases; unmatched bases: 22. Here the CDR3 reads CASSYSIPGWDRGALLAGANVLTF. Written as DNA, the CDR3 is TGTGCCAGCAGTTACTCTATCCCCGGCTGGGACAGGGGTGCCCTCCTCGCTGGGGCCAACGTCCTGACTTTC.

The chain combines TRBV9 with TRBJ2-3; tentative D call: TRBD1 (6 bases). The CDR3 has 19 amino acids. The V end lost 4 bases, the J end lost 1 base, and 25 bases lay between the germline ends. Germline-derived CDR1 and CDR2 are SGDLS and YYNGEE. CDR3 region: CASSPGWGRGGDGTDTQYF. DNA of the CDR3: TGTGCCAGCAGCCCGGGTTGGGGCAGGGGTGGGGATGGCACAGATACGCAGTATTTT.

This clonotype was counted once. CDR3 in DNA: TGTGCCAGTAGTAGACAGGGTGCTGGTTCACCCCTCCACTTT. Its protein product is CASSRQGAGSPLHF. This sequence joins TRBV19 and TRBJ1-6; the match to TRBD1 covers 7 bases. The CDR3 is 14 residues long. Per germline, CDR1 LNHDA and CDR2 SQIVND (reference sequence). Germline trimming cut 4 bases from V and 9 bases from J; bases unmatched to any gene: 6.